These T cell receptor beta chains were read from a single sample in a study of shared clonotypes between healthy human individuals. Repertoires were generated with immunoSEQ multiplex PCR, while TCRdb's copy carries only in-frame clones and drops some. The table includes approximately 2,000,000 clones, 90% to 95% detected once. Sequenced input: naive CD8+ T cells from PBMCs. The source of these receptors is a man aged 18 to 30 in good health. Some clones in this sample may be carry-over from other donors' samples. The CDR3 runs from the conserved cysteine through the conserved F or W. Clone sizes are given selectively: once, few, many, or a class where the clone is expanded.

CDR3 length	J gene	clone size	V gene	CDR3 protein
14	TRBJ1-1	.	TRBV11-2	CASSPLSGNTEAFF
12	TRBJ2-1	.	TRBV12-5	CASGPNYNEQFF
13	TRBJ2-7	.	TRBV4-1	CASSQDRVYEQYF
14	TRBJ1-2	.	TRBV6-6	CASSHRTGGIGYTF
15	TRBJ2-7	.	TRBV5-1	CASSARGTDPYEQYF
17	TRBJ2-3	.	TRBV11-3	CASSPKRPRAGTDTQYF
13	TRBJ2-7	.	TRBV5-1	CASSFGNSYEQYF
13	TRBJ1-2	few	TRBV7-5	CVRSPRTGQGYTF
13	TRBJ2-7	.	TRBV30	CAWSVGTDYEQYF
16	TRBJ1-4	.	TRBV28	CASRQDRGGGHEKLFF
21	TRBJ2-3	.	TRBV9	CASSVTHIAGGAGSGTDTQYF
14	TRBJ2-7	.	TRBV5-8	CASSFGVGIREQYF
14	TRBJ1-1	.	TRBV10-3	CAISDPDRNTEAFF
13	TRBJ2-7	.	TRBV7-9	CASSLDRGPIEYF
12	TRBJ2-3	once	TRBV7-6	CASSLGADTQYF
12	TRBJ2-7	.	TRBV9	CASSTGTNEQYF
12	TRBJ2-2	.	TRBV19	CATRANTGELFF
14	TRBJ1-2	.	TRBV5-4	CASSLRTGNEGYTF
15	TRBJ2-2	.	TRBV28	CASELTGENVGELFF
12	TRBJ1-2	.	TRBV29-1	CSAAEGAAGYTF
15	TRBJ2-7	.	TRBV28	CASSPLAGGTDEQYF
13	TRBJ1-5	.	TRBV15	CATSGGGNQPQHF
14	TRBJ1-1	.	TRBV7-2	CASSRFEGGTEAFF
14	TRBJ1-1	.	TRBV6-5	CASSSQGASTEAFF
21	TRBJ2-6	.	TRBV9	CASSVPLVNEGSEGGANVLTF
14	TRBJ2-7	.	TRBV6-1	CASSEGGYYYEQYF
17	TRBJ2-1	.	TRBV19	CASSIWASGSSYNEQFF
9	TRBJ1-1	.	TRBV6-6	CASSYPAFF
16	TRBJ2-3	.	TRBV6-6	CASSYSTSGATDTQYF
16	TRBJ2-1	.	TRBV28	CASMPGLAGVMNEQFF
14	TRBJ2-2	.	TRBV9	CASSVEEPTGELFF
15	TRBJ2-7	.	TRBV7-9	CASSPPRQPPYEQYF
15	TRBJ1-1	.	TRBV29-1	CSVLYSGTGLAEAFF
15	TRBJ2-3	.	TRBV11-2	CASSLWPPGPDTQYF